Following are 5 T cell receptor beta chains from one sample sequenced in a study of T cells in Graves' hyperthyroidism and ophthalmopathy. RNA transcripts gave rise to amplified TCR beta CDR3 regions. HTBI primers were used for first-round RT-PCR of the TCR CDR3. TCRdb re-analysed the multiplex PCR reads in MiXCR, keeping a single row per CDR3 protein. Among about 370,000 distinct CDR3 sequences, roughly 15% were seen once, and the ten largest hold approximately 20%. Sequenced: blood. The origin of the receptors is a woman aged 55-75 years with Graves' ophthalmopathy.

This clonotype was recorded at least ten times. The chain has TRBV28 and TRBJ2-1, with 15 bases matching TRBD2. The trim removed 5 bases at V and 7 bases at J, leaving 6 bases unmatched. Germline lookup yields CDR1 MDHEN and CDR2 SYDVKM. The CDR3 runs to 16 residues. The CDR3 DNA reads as TGTGCCAGCAGTCCCGGGACTAGCGGGAGGTTTAATGAGCAGTTCTTC. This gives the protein CASSPGTSGRFNEQFF. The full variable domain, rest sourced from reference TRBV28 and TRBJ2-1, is DVKVTQSSRYLVKRTGEKVFLECVQDMDHENMFWYRQDPGLGLRLIYFSYDVKMKEKGDIPEGYSVSREKKERFSLILESASTNQTSMYLCASSPGTSGRFNEQFFGPGTRLTVL.

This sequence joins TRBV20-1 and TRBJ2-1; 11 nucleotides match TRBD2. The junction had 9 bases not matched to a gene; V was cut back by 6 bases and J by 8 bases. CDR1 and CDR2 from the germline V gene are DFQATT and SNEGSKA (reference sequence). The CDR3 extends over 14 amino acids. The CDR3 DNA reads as TGCAGTGCAATAGCGGGAGGGCATATAGATGAGCAGTTCTTC. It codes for CSAIAGGHIDEQFF.

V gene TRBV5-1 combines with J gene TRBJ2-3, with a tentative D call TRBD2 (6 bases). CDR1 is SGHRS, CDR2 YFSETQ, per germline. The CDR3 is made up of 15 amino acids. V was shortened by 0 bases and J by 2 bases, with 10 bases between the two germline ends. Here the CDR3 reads CASSLDLAPTDTQYF. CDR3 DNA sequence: TGCGCCAGCAGCTTGGATCTAGCGCCCACAGATACGCAGTATTTT.

The CDR3 here is CASSPPRGGYNSPLHF. The DNA for the CDR3 is TGTGCCAGCAGTCCACCTCGGGGGGGCTATAATTCACCCCTCCACTTT. The rearrangement uses TRBV6-1 and TRBJ1-6; TRBD1 might be the D (5 bases). The V end was cut by 5 bases, the J end by 3 bases, with 14 bases between. The CDR3 sequence is 16 residues long. In germline, CDR1 is MNHNS, CDR2 SASEGT.

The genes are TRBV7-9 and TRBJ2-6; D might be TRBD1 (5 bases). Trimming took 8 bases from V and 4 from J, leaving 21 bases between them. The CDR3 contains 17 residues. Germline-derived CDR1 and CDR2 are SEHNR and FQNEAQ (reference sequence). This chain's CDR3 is CASGPGKGSGGANVLTF. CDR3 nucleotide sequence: TGTGCCAGCGGCCCCGGTAAAGGGTCAGGGGGGGCCAACGTCCTGACTTTC.